One and the same sample provided the 13 T cell receptor beta chains below, sequenced in a study of blood T cells in healthy people across ages. For the second PCR, which ran for about 7 to 11 cycles, a sample-barcoded 5' primer and a J-beta primer mix were used. One entry per CDR3 protein, called by TCRdb with MiXCR from the 5' RACE reads. This sample yields 750,000 to 950,000 distinct CDR3 sequences, of which 29% are seen a single time; 10% belongs to the top ten. The same sample was also studied in work on T cells of mothers and their children.

Sequenced input: blood. These receptors all come from a woman aged 40 to 50 in good health.

Note on this clonotype: Since a much larger clone is just one base distant, this may be a read error. V and J are TRBV2 and TRBJ2-5, with no clear D. V was pared by 3 bases and J by 11 bases, with 10 bases between. Germline assignment: CDR1 SNHLY and CDR2 FYNNEI. The CDR3 is 11 residues long. CDR3 loop: CASSESGQQYF. The CDR3, as DNA: TGTGCCAGCAGTGAGTCGGGTCAGCAGTACTTC.

J is TRBJ2-7 and V is TRBV10-3, with TRBD2 matching 11 bases. Per the germline V gene, CDR1 is ENHRY and CDR2 is SYGVKD. The CDR3 consists of 14 residues. V trimming: 7 bases; J trimming: 2 bases; junction bases outside the gene matches: 4. The CDR3 DNA follows: TGTGCCATCATGGCTAGCGGGGGGCCCTACGAGCAGTACTTC. As protein: CAIMASGGPYEQYF.

With regard to this clonotype: This may stem from a read error, because a much larger clone lies one nucleotide away. CDR3: CSTRSPVPGNPYEQYF. The CDR3 nucleotides read TGCAGTACTAGGTCACCAGTTCCAGGGAATCCCTACGAGCAGTACTTC. This chain links TRBV20-1 with TRBJ2-7, with D tentatively TRBD1 or TRBD2 (5 bases each). CDR1 and CDR2 from the germline V gene are DFQATT and SNEGSKA (reference sequence). CDR3 length equals 16 residues.

This sequence joins TRBV7-9 and TRBJ2-1; D remains ambiguous. Deletions cut 7 bases from V and 8 bases from J, with 18 bases between. CDR3 size: 14 residues. Germline V gene data show CDR1 as SEHNR and CDR2 as FQNEAQ (reference sequence). CDR3 DNA: TGTGCCAGCAAAACCGAAATTGGAAGGGATGAGCAGTTCTTC. Amino acids: CASKTEIGRDEQFF.

The V and J genes are TRBV2 and TRBJ2-3; D perhaps matches TRBD1 (6 bases). The CDR3 is 13 residues long. The V and J ends lost 2 bases and 3 bases respectively, with 6 bases between them. Germline V lookup: CDR1 SNHLY, CDR2 FYNNEI. The CDR3 protein is CASSEQGTDTQYF. The CDR3 bases are TGTGCCAGCAGTGAACAGGGGACAGATACGCAGTATTTT.

There are many counts of this clonotype. The rearrangement links TRBV7-9 to TRBJ2-7, with D possibly being TRBD2 (5 bases). This CDR3 has 13 amino acids. Trimming removed 4 bases at V and 6 bases at J, with 13 bases between. The germline V gene has CDR1 SEHNR and CDR2 FQNEAQ (reference sequence). The DNA for the CDR3 is TGTGCCAGCAGCTCAACTTCCCGGGGCGAGCAGTACTTC. Translating it yields CASSSTSRGEQYF.

The sample holds many counts of this clonotype. V and J are TRBV4-3 and TRBJ1-2; 7 bases map to TRBD1. CDR3 length: 18 amino acids. Germline CDR1 LGHNA, CDR2 YSLEER. V shed 4 bases, J shed 2 bases, and the junction held 16 bases outside the gene matches. The DNA for the CDR3 is TGCGCCAGCAGCCTCCCCGGGACAGTCCGGACTCCCAACTATGGCTACACCTTC. Its translation is CASSLPGTVRTPNYGYTF.

The table lists this clonotype with many counts. In nucleotides, the CDR3 is TGTGCCAGCACCGAAGGGGCGGGGAGGTACAATGAGCAGTTCTTC. This codes for CASTEGAGRYNEQFF. The V call is TRBV28, the J call TRBJ2-1; D is possibly TRBD2 (6 bases). Germline V lookup: CDR1 MDHEN, CDR2 SYDVKM. The CDR3 has 15 amino acids. V was cut by 7 bases and J by 4 bases, with 17 bases left in between.

This clonotype has just one count. This chain joins TRBV2 and TRBJ1-2; tentatively, D is TRBD1 (5 bases). V was pared by 5 bases and J by 7 bases, with 14 bases between. Germline V gives CDR1 SNHLY, CDR2 FYNNEI. The CDR3 runs 13 residues. The chain's CDR3 is CASSRDGASGYTF. The CDR3 DNA reads as TGTGCCAGCAGTCGGGACGGGGCGTCTGGCTACACCTTC.

This clonotype has a single count. This rearrangement joins TRBV5-1 to TRBJ2-7; 8 nucleotides align to TRBD1. The CDR3 runs 17 residues. The trim removed 4 bases at V and 2 bases at J, leaving 14 bases unmatched. The germline V gene encodes CDR1 SGHRS and CDR2 YFSETQ. The CDR3 protein is CASSIRGETGVPYEQYF. In DNA form, the CDR3 reads TGCGCCAGCAGCATCCGGGGCGAGACAGGGGTCCCCTACGAGCAGTACTTC.

The J gene is TRBJ2-1, the V gene TRBV28; the match to TRBD1 covers 8 bases. Germline V gene sequence: CDR1 MDHEN, CDR2 SYDVKM. V shed 5 bases and J 4 bases; nucleotides not matched to a gene: 10. The CDR3 is 16 residues long. DNA for the CDR3: TGTGCCAGCAGTCGACCCCCAGGGGGCTCTTACAATGAGCAGTTCTTC. Translation gives CASSRPPGGSYNEQFF.

The rearrangement uses TRBV7-2 and TRBJ2-1; TRBD1 aligns across 11 bases. The CDR3 has 15 residues. Trimming removed 4 bases from V and 7 bases from J; junction bases left unmatched: 6. Germline CDR1 SGHTA, CDR2 FQGNSA. This chain's CDR3 is CASSWTGGAENEQFF. CDR3 DNA: TGTGCCAGCAGCTGGACAGGGGGCGCTGAAAATGAGCAGTTCTTC.

V gene TRBV6-1 combines with J gene TRBJ2-1; unclear D gene. Germline V gene data show CDR1 as MNHNS and CDR2 as SASEGT. The CDR3 consists of 15 residues. The germline V and J ends were trimmed by 1 base and 2 bases, with 9 bases remaining between them. The CDR3: CASSEEVSPYNEQFF. CDR3 coding DNA: TGTGCCAGCAGTGAAGAGGTCAGCCCCTACAATGAGCAGTTCTTC.